Given below is one T cell receptor (beta chain) in context. The antigen remains unidentified. PCR primers comprised 60 Vbeta and 13 Jbeta primers. As originally analysed: Later, 75 million to 100 million unique TCR beta chains were counted in an analysis, and approximately 9.9 million of them were shared. Measured with immunoSEQ multiplex PCR; TCRdb has only the in-frame clones, and not every one. V and J calls and clone size are as listed in that table; D and trimming were resolved from the DNA. The table lists approximately 160,000 clones, about 77% of them singletons. This sample stems from a study of cytomegalovirus exposure and HLA in healthy donors. Broader study findings: Per published reports, the classifier diagnosed cytomegalovirus status with high specificity and sensitivity.

The length of the CDR3 is 15 residues. The germline V gene encodes CDR1 SGHTA and CDR2 FQGNSA. V was pared by 1 base and J by 4 bases, with 13 bases between. Donors showed nominal health when sampled, although they likely had unrecorded immune exposures. The chain employs TRBV7-2 and TRBJ1-2; D is possibly TRBD1 (6 bases). The clonotype was recovered from a male donor in good health and CMV-seropositive. What was sequenced was PBMCs. For the CDR3, the DNA is TGTGCCAGCAGCTTAGATTGGACAGCCGTCTATGGCTACACCTTC. Translation: CASSLDWTAVYGYTF.